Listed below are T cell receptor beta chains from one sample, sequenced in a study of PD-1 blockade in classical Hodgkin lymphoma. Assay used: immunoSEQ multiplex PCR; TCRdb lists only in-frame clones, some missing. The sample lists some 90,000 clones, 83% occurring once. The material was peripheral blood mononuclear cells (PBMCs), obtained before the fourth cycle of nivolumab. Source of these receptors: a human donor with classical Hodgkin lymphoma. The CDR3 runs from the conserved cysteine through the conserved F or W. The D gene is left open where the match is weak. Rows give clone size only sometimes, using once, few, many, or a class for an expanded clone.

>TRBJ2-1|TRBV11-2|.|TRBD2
CASSSRLAGGPSGYNEQFF
TGTGCCAGCAGCTCTCGACTAGCGGGAGGCCCTTCCGGATACAATGAGCAGTTCTTC
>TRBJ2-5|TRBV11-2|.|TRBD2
CASSPGTSGRDETQYF
TGTGCCAGCAGCCCGGGGACTAGCGGGAGGGATGAGACCCAGTACTTC
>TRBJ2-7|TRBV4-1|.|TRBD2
CASSQSQPGGRFSYEQYF
TGCGCCAGCAGCCAATCTCAACCTGGCGGGAGATTCTCCTACGAGCAGTACTTC
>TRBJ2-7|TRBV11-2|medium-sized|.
CASSLDQGRTVYEQYF
TGTGCCAGCAGCTTAGATCAAGGCCGGACAGTCTACGAGCAGTACTTC
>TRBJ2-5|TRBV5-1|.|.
CASSLAGNRETQYF
TGCGCCAGCAGCTTGGCCGGGAACAGGGAGACCCAGTACTTC
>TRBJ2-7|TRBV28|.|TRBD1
CASTGQGPIYEQYF
TGTGCCAGCACCGGACAGGGCCCGATCTACGAGCAGTACTTC
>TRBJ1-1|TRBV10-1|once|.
CASSEYLGTAFF
TGCGCCAGCAGTGAGTATTTGGGGACAGCTTTCTTT
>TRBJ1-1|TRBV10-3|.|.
CAISELGSGDTEAFF
TGTGCCATCAGTGAGTTGGGGTCGGGGGACACTGAAGCTTTCTTT
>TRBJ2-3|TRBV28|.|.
CASFYRDDGTQYF
TGTGCCAGCTTTTACAGGGATGATGGTACGCAGTATTTT
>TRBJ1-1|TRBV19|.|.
CASSSQANTEAFF
TGTGCCAGTAGTTCGCAGGCGAACACTGAAGCTTTCTTT
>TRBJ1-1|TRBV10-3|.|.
CAISGANVGTEAFF
TGTGCCATCAGTGGGGCAAATGTTGGCACTGAAGCTTTCTTT
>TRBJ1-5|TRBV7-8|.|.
CASSFRGRSNQPQHF
TGTGCCAGCAGCTTCAGGGGAAGGAGCAATCAGCCCCAGCATTTT
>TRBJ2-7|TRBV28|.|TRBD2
CASSLLAGAHEQYF
TGTGCCAGCAGTTTGCTAGCGGGAGCCCACGAGCAGTACTTC
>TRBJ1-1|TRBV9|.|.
CASSVGGGLNTEAFF
TGTGCCAGCAGCGTAGGAGGGGGACTGAACACTGAAGCTTTCTTT
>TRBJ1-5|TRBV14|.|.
CASSQTHAEPQHF
TGTGCCAGCAGCCAGACCCACGCGGAGCCCCAGCATTTT
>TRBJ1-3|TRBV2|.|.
CASRYGTLTGNTIYF
TGTGCCAGCAGATACGGGACCCTAACTGGAAACACCATATATTTT
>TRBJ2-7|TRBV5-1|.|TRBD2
CASSLGLAGGPYEQYF
TGCGCCAGCAGCTTGGGACTAGCGGGAGGGCCTTACGAGCAGTACTTC
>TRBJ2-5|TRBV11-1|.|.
CASSLGGNGETQYF
TGTGCCAGCAGCTTAGGGGGGAACGGGGAGACCCAGTACTTC
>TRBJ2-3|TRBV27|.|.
CASSSPAGFTDTQYF
TGTGCCAGCAGTTCCCCGGCGGGGTTCACAGATACGCAGTATTTT
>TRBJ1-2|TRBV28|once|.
CASSTPDYRSGYTF
TGTGCCAGCAGCACCCCCGACTACCGGTCTGGCTACACCTTC
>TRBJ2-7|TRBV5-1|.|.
CASSLEVSTYEQYF
TGCGCCAGCAGCTTGGAGGTCAGTACCTACGAGCAGTACTTC
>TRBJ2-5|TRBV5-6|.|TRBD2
CASSLSPVAGVETQYF
TGTGCCAGCAGCTTGTCCCCTGTAGCGGGAGTGGAGACCCAGTACTTC
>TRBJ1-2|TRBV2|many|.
CASIRGPSYGYTF
TGTGCCAGCATAAGGGGCCCCTCATATGGCTACACCTTC
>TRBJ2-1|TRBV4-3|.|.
CASSQEVSNNEQFF
TGCGCCAGCAGCCAAGAGGTATCCAACAATGAGCAGTTCTTC
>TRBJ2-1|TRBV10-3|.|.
CAISGPGVTNEQFF
TGTGCCATCAGTGGTCCAGGGGTCACCAATGAGCAGTTCTTC
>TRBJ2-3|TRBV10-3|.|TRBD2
CAIRGLAGTDTQYF
TGTGCCATCAGGGGACTAGCGGGGACAGATACGCAGTATTTT
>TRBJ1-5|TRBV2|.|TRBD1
CASSETGEDQPQHF
TGTGCCAGCAGTGAAACAGGGGAGGATCAGCCCCAGCATTTT
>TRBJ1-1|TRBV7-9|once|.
CASSRDPQTEAFF
TGTGCCAGCAGCCGAGACCCGCAGACTGAAGCTTTCTTT
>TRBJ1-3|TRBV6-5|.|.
CASSSPGGSLGNTIYF
TGTGCCAGCAGTTCACCCGGGGGCTCATTAGGAAACACCATATATTTT
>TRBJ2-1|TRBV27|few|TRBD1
CASRPTGVIGNNEQFF
TGTGCCAGCAGACCTACAGGGGTTATAGGCAACAATGAGCAGTTCTTC
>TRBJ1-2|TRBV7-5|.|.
CVRSLGDNRGGYTF
TGTGTCAGAAGCTTAGGGGACAACAGGGGTGGCTACACCTTC
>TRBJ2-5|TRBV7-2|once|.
CATGGLAVETQYF
TGTGCCACCGGAGGGCTGGCGGTTGAGACCCAGTACTTC
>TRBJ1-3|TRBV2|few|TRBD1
CASSEATGTGNTIYF
TGTGCCAGCAGTGAAGCGACAGGGACTGGAAACACCATATATTTT
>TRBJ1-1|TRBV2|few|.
CASSPETGGEAFF
TGTGCCAGCAGTCCTGAGACGGGTGGGGAAGCTTTCTTT
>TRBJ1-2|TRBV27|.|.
CASSPRRGDGYTF
TGTGCCAGCAGTCCCCGGCGGGGTGACGGCTACACCTTC
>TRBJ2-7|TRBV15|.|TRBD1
CATSSKRGGVSSEQYF
TGTGCCACCAGCAGTAAGAGAGGGGGCGTGAGCTCCGAGCAGTACTTC
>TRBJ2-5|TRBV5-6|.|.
CASSLGYQETQYF
TGTGCCAGCAGCTTGGGTTACCAAGAGACCCAGTACTTC